Listed below are T cell receptor beta chains from one sample, sequenced in a study of regulatory T cells in long-lasting Graves disease. TCRdb passed the multiplex PCR reads through MiXCR, listing each CDR3 protein once. The sample has hundreds of thousands of distinct CDR3 sequences; around 21% are singletons. The material was peripheral blood mononuclear cells (PBMCs), obtained when the disease was refractory, from a patient treated with antithyroid drugs. The origin of the receptors is a female donor with Graves disease. CDR3s include the opening cysteine and the closing phenylalanine or tryptophan. Each record gives: V gene, D gene, clone size, J gene, CDR3 DNA, CDR3 protein. D genes are given only for firm matches. Clone size is stated in some rows and not others, as once, few, many or a class when expanded.

>TRBV19|-|-|TRBJ1-4
TGTGCCAGTAGTCCGACAGACACTAATGAAAAACTGTTTTTT
CASSPTDTNEKLFF
>TRBV7-2|-|-|TRBJ1-1
TGTGCCAGCAGCTTAGATCAGAGGAGGACTGAAGCTTTCTTT
CASSLDQRRTEAFF
>TRBV27|TRBD2|many|TRBJ2-2
TGTGCCAGCAGACTAGCGGGAGGAACCGGGGAGCTGTTTTTT
CASRLAGGTGELFF
>TRBV6-1|-|few|TRBJ2-2
TGTGCCAGCAACCGGGCGCCGGGCGGGGAGCTGTTTTTT
CASNRAPGGELFF
>TRBV6-1|TRBD2|many|TRBJ2-7
TGTGCCAGCCGGGGAGGGCAAAGCTCCTACGAGCAGTACTTC
CASRGGQSSYEQYF
>TRBV11-2|-|-|TRBJ2-7
TGTGCCAGCAGCTTAGGGGCGACATTCGCCTACGAGCAGTACTTC
CASSLGATFAYEQYF
>TRBV11-2|TRBD1|many|TRBJ1-1
TGTGCCAGCAGCTCGTGGGGACAGGCGGGCACTGAAGCTTTCTTT
CASSSWGQAGTEAFF
>TRBV6-8|-|many|TRBJ2-4
TGTGCCAGCCTAGGGGCAGACAAAAACATTCAGTACTTC
CASLGADKNIQYF
>TRBV6-1|-|-|TRBJ1-3
TGTGCCAGCAGTGGAACAGGGTCGCCTGGAAACACCATATATTTT
CASSGTGSPGNTIYF
>TRBV7-9|-|-|TRBJ1-3
TGTGCCAGCAGCTTAACCCCCCCTGGTTGGCCGGAGGGAAACACCATATATTTT
CASSLTPPGWPEGNTIYF
>TRBV7-2|TRBD1|many|TRBJ2-5
TGTGCCAGCAGCTTAGGCCTCGGTGCCAGGACAGGGCAAGAGACCCAGTACTTC
CASSLGLGARTGQETQYF
>TRBV4-3|-|-|TRBJ2-7
TGCGCCAGCAGCCACGGTCGCGGGGGCAGTTACGAGCAGTACTTC
CASSHGRGGSYEQYF
>TRBV10-2|TRBD2|-|TRBJ2-7
TGCGCCAGCAGAGGCGGGGGGTTCTACGAGCAGTACTTC
CASRGGGFYEQYF
>TRBV11-2|-|-|TRBJ2-3
TGTGCCAGCAGCTTAATTCCAGCAAGCACAGATACGCAGTATTTT
CASSLIPASTDTQYF
>TRBV7-9|-|few|TRBJ2-5
TGTGCCAGCAGGAGGGGGGCAGGAGAGACCCAGTACTTC
CASRRGAGETQYF
>TRBV5-5|TRBD1|few|TRBJ2-7
TGTGCCAGCAGCTTGCCGACAGGGCCCTACGAGCAGTACTTC
CASSLPTGPYEQYF
>TRBV7-2|-|few|TRBJ2-2
TGTGCCAGCAGCTTATTGAAGGGGGCCGGGGAGCTGTTTTTT
CASSLLKGAGELFF
>TRBV6-5|-|-|TRBJ1-6
TGTGCCAGCAGTTGGGGGAATAATTCACCCCTCCACTTT
CASSWGNNSPLHF
>TRBV6-2/TRBV6-3|-|-|TRBJ1-2
TGTGCCAGCAGTGATCGGGAGGGCCTCTACGGCTACACCTTC
CASSDREGLYGYTF
>TRBV2|TRBD2|once|TRBJ2-1
TGTGCCAGCAACCGGGGACTAGCGGGTGGATCCTACAATGAGCAGTTCTTC
CASNRGLAGGSYNEQFF